At least ten counts were recorded for the clone carrying this T cell receptor beta chain. Its antigen is undetermined. The record originates from a study of T cells in Graves' hyperthyroidism and ophthalmopathy. Each ophthalmopathy patient scored at least 3 on the Clinical Activity Score and at least 4 on NOSPECS grade, with duration under 3 months. Diagnoses used clinical symptoms, serum thyroxine and TRAb, thyroid ultrasound and orbital computed tomography. V lost 4 bases and J lost 1; bases outside the gene matches: 2. CDR3 length: 14 residues. CDR1 is MGHDK and CDR2 is SYGVNS in the germline V gene. Researchers amplified the TCR beta CDR3 regions from RNA transcripts. The primer set for the first-round RT-PCR of the TCR CDR3 was HTBI. TCRdb reanalysed the multiplex PCR reads using MiXCR and keeps one entry per CDR3 protein. Of more than 500,000 distinct CDR3 sequences listed, around 15% are singletons.

Study-wide findings and caveats: Most expanded thyroid clonotypes above 0.001 also appeared in blood.

The sequence was obtained from a middle-aged woman with Graves' ophthalmopathy. V is TRBV25-1 and J is TRBJ1-1, with TRBD1 matching 8 bases. Sequencing was carried out using blood. The CDR3 is CASSGQGPNTEAFF. In DNA form, the CDR3 reads TGTGCCAGCAGTGGACAGGGGCCGAACACTGAAGCTTTCTTT.